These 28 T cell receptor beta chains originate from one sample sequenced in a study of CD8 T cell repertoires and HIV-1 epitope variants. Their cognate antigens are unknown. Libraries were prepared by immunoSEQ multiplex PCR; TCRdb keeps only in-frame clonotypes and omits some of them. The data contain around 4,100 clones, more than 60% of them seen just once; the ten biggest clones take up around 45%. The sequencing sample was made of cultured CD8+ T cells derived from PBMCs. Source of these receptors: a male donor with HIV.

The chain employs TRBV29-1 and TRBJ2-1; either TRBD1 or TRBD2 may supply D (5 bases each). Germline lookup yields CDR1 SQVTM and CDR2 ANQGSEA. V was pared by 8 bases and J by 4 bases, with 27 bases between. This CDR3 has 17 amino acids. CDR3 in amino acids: CSIWDRQPSGLYNEQFF. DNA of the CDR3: TGCAGCATTTGGGACCGACAACCTTCGGGTTTATACAATGAGCAGTTCTTC.

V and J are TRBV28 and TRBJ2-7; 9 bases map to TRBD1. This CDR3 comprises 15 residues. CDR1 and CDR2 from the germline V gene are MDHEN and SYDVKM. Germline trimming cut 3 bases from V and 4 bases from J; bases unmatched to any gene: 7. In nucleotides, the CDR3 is TGTGCCAGCAGTTTGCCACAGGGGGCGCGTTACGAGCAGTACTTC. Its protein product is CASSLPQGARYEQYF.

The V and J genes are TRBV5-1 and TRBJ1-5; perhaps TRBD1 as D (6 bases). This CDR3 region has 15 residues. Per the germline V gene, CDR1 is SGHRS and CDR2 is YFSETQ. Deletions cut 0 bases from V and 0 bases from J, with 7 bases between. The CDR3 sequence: CASSLGTDSNQPQHF. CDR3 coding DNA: TGCGCCAGCAGCTTGGGGACAGATAGCAATCAGCCCCAGCATTTT. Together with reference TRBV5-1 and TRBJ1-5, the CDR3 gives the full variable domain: KAGVTQTPRYLIKTRGQQVTLSCSPISGHRSVSWYQQTPGQGLQFLFEYFSETQRNKGNFPGRFSGRQFSNSRSEMNVSTLELGDSALYLCASSLGTDSNQPQHFGDGTRLSIL.

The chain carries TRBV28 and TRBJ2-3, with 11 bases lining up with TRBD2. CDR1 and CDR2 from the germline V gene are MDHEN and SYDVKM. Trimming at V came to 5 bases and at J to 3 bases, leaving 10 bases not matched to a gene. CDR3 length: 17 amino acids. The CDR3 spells CASSQILAGADTDTQYF. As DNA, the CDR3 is TGTGCCAGCAGTCAGATACTAGCGGGAGCGGATACAGATACGCAGTATTTT.

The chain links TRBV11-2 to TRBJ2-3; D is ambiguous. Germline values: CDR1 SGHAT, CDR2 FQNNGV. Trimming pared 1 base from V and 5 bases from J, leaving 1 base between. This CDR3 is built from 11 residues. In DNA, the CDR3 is TGTGCCAGCAGCTTAGGAGATACGCAGTATTTT. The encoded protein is CASSLGDTQYF.

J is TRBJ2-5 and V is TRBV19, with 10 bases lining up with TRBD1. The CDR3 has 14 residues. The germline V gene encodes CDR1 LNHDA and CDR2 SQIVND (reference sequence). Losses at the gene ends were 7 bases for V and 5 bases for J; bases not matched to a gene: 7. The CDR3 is CASTLRQGAETQYF. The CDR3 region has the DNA TGTGCCAGTACCCTTAGACAGGGGGCGGAGACCCAGTACTTC. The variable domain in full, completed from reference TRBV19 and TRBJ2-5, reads DGGITQSPKYLFRKEGQNVTLSCEQNLNHDAMYWYRQDPGQGLRLIYYSQIVNDFQKGDIAEGYSVSREKKESFPLTVTSAQKNPTAFYLCASTLRQGAETQYFGPGTRLLVL.

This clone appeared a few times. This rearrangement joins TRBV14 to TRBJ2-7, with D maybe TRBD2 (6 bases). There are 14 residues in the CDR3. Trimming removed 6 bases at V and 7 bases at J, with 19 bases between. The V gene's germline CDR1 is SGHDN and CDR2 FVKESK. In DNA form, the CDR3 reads TGTGCCAGCAGTCCTACTAGCTCCCACCGGGAGCAGTACTTC. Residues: CASSPTSSHREQYF.

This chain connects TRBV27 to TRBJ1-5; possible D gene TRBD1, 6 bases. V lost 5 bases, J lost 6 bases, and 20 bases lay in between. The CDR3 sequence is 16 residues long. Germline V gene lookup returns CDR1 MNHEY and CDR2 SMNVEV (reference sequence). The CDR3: CASSRLMGQDSQPQHF. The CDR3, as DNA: TGTGCCAGCAGTCGCCTGATGGGGCAGGACAGTCAGCCCCAGCATTTT.

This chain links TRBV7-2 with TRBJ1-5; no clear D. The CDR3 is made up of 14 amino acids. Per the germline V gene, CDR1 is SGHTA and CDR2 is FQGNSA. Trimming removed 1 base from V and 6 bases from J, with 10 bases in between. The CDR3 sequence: CASSLEGLRQPQHF. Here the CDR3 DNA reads TGTGCCAGCAGCTTAGAGGGCCTACGTCAGCCCCAGCATTTT.

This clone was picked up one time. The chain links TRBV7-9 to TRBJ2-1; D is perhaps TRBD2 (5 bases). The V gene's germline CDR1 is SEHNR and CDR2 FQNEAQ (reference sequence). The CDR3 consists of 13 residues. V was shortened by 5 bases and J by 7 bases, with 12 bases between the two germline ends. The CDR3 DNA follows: TGTGCCAGCAGCCTTCCGGGGATTAATGAGCAGTTCTTC. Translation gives CASSLPGINEQFF.

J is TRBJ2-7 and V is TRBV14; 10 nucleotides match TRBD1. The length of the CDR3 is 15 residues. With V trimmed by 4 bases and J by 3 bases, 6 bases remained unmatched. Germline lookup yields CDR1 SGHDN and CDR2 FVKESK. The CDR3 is CASSPRQGAHYEQYF. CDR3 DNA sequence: TGTGCCAGCAGCCCTAGACAGGGGGCTCACTACGAGCAGTACTTC. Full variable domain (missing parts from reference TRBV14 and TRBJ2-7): EAGVTQFPSHSVIEKGQTVTLRCDPISGHDNLYWYRRVMGKEIKFLLHFVKESKQDESGMPNNRFLAERTGGTYSTLKVQPAELEDSGVYFCASSPRQGAHYEQYFGPGTRLTVT.

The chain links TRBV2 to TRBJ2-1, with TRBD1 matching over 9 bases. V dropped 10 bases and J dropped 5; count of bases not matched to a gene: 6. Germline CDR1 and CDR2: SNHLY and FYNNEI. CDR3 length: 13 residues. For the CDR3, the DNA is TGTGCCACCGGACAGGGGAGTAACAATGAGCAGTTCTTC. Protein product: CATGQGSNNEQFF.

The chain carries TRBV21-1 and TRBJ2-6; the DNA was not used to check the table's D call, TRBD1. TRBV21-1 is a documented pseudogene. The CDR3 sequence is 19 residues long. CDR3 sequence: CASSSQGTDDSSGANVLTF. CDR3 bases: TGTGCCAGCAGCAGCCAAGGGACAGACGATTCCTCTGGGGCCAACGTCCTGACTTTC.

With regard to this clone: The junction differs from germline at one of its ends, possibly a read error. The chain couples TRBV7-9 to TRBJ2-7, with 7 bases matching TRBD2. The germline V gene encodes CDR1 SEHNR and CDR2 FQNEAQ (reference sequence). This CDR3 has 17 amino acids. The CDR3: CASRLDGPSGAPYEQYF. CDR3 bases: TGTGCCAGCAGATTAGATGGTCCTAGCGGAGCCCCCTACGAGCAGTACTTC.

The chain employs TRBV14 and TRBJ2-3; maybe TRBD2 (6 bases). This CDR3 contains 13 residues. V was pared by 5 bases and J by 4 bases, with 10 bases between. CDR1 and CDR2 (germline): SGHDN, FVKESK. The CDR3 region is CASSGGGADTQYF. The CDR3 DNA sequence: TGTGCCAGCAGCGGGGGAGGCGCAGATACGCAGTATTTT.

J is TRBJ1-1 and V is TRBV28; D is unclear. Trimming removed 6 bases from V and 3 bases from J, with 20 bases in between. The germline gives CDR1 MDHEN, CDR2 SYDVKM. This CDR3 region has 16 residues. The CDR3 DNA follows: TGTGCCAGCAGCCCGAACCTCTCATCTATGGACACTGAAGCTTTCTTT. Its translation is CASSPNLSSMDTEAFF.

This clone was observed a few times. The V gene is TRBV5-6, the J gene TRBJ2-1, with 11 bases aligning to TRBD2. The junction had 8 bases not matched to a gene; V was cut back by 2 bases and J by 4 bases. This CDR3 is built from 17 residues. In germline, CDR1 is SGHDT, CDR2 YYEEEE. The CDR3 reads CASSFGQTSGIYNEQFF. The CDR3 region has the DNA TGTGCCAGCAGCTTTGGGCAGACTAGCGGGATTTACAATGAGCAGTTCTTC.

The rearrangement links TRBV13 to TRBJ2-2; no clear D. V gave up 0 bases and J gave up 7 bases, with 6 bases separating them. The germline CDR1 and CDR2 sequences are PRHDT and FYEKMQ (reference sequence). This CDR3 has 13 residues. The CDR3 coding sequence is TGTGCCAGCAGCTTAGGCCTAAGCGGGGAGCTGTTTTTT. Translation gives CASSLGLSGELFF.

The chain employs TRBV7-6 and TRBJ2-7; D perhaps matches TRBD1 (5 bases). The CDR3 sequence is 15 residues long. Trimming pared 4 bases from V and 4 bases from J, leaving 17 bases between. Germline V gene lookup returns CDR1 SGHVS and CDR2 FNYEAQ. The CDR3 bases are TGTGCCAGCAGCTCCCTAAAGGGGCGTCCGTACGAGCAGTACTTC. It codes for CASSSLKGRPYEQYF.

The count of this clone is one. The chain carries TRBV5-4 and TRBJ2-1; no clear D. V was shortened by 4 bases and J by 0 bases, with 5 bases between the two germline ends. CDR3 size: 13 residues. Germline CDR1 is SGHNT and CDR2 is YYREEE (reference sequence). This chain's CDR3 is CASSGSSYNEQFF. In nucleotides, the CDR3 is TGTGCCAGCAGCGGTAGCTCCTACAATGAGCAGTTCTTC.

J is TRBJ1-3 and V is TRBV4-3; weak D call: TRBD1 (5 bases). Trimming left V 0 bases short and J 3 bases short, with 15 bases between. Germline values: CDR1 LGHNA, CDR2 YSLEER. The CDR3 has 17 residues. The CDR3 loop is CASSQDVAGMFGNTIYF. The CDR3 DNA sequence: TGCGCCAGCAGCCAAGATGTGGCAGGGATGTTTGGAAACACCATATATTTT.

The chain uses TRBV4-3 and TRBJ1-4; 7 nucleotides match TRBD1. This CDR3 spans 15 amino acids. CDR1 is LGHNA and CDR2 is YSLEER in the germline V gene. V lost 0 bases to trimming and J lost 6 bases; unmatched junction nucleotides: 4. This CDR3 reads CASSQDRGQDEKLFF. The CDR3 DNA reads TGCGCCAGCAGCCAAGATAGGGGGCAGGATGAAAAACTGTTTTTT.

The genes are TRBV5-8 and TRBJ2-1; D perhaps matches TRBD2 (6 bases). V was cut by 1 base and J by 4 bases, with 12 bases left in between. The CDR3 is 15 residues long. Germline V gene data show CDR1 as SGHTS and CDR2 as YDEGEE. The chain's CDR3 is CASSLNAGLYNEQFF. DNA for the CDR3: TGTGCCAGCAGCTTGAACGCGGGGCTTTACAATGAGCAGTTCTTC.

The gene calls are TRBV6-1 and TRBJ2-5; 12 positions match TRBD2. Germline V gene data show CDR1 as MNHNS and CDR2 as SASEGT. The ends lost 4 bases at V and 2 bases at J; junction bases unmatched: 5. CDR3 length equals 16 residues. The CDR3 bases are TGTGCCAGCAGTGGACTAGCGGGGGACCTACAAGAGACCCAGTACTTC. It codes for CASSGLAGDLQETQYF.

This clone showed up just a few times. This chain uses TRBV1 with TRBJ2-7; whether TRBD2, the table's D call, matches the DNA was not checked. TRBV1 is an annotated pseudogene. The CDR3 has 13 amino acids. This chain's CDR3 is CTSSHSLRYEQYF. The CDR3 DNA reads TGCACCAGCAGCCATTCTCTGCGGTACGAGCAGTACTTC.

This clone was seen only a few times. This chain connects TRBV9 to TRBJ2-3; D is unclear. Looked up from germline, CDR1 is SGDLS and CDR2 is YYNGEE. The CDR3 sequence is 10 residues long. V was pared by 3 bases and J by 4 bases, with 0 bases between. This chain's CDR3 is CASSADTQYF. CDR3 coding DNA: TGTGCCAGCAGCGCAGATACGCAGTATTTT.

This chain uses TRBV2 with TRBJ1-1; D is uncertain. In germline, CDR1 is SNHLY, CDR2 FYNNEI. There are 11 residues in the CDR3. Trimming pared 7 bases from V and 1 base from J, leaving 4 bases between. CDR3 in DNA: TGTGCCAGCAACCCGAACACTGAAGCTTTCTTT. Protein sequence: CASNPNTEAFF.

The CDR3 spells CASSPLQGSSGNTIYF. CDR3 bases: TGTGCCAGCAGCCCCCTACAGGGCAGCTCTGGAAACACCATATATTTT. This chain connects TRBV4-2 to TRBJ1-3; perhaps TRBD1 as D (6 bases). V lost 4 bases and J 0 bases, leaving 13 bases between the germline ends. CDR1 is LGHNA, CDR2 YNFKEQ, per germline. CDR3 length: 16 amino acids.